Listed below are T cell receptor beta chains from one sample, sequenced in a study of blood T cell repertoires in COVID-19. Libraries were prepared by immunoSEQ multiplex PCR; TCRdb keeps only in-frame clonotypes and omits some of them. The sample lists 30,000 to 40,000 clones, around 87% occurring once. The specimen was peripheral blood. These receptors were collected from a man between 60 and 70 years old with active COVID-19. The CDR3 runs from the conserved cysteine through the conserved F or W. D genes are given only for firm matches. Clone size is given for some rows only: seen once, a few or many times, or a class if the clone is expanded.

TRBD1,NA,19,TRBJ2-6,TRBV3-1/TRBV3-2,TGTGCCAGCAGCCAAGGGCCCGGGACAGGGGGTTCTGGGGCCAACGTCCTGACTTTC,CASSQGPGTGGSGANVLTF
NA,NA,15,TRBJ1-5,TRBV20-1,TGCAGTGCGAGTAGGGGACAAGTTGGCAATCAGCCCCAGCATTTT,CSASRGQVGNQPQHF
TRBD1,few,13,TRBJ2-7,TRBV3-1/TRBV3-2,TGTGCCAGCAGCCCGACAGGGACCTACGAGCAGTACTTC,CASSPTGTYEQYF
TRBD2,once,14,TRBJ2-4,TRBV2,TGTGCCAGCAGTTCCGCGGGGGGGAAAAACATTCAGTACTTC,CASSSAGGKNIQYF
TRBD1,NA,15,TRBJ1-1,TRBV9,TGTGCCAGCAGCGTCACAGGGGCGACGAACACTGAAGCTTTCTTT,CASSVTGATNTEAFF
TRBD1,NA,16,TRBJ1-1,TRBV5-1,TGCGCCAGCAGCTTAATACAGGGGACCATGAACACTGAAGCTTTCTTT,CASSLIQGTMNTEAFF
TRBD1,NA,16,TRBJ2-1,TRBV18,TGTGCCAGCTCACCAGCCGGGACAGGGGTTTACAATGAGCAGTTCTTC,CASSPAGTGVYNEQFF
NA,NA,13,TRBJ1-2,TRBV12-3/TRBV12-4,TGTGCCAGCAGTTTACTCGTTCAGTATGGCTACACCTTC,CASSLLVQYGYTF
NA,NA,13,TRBJ2-3,TRBV7-9,TGTGCCAGCAGCCCTGTCCCCGCAGATACGCAGTATTTT,CASSPVPADTQYF
TRBD1,once,15,TRBJ1-2,TRBV5-6,TGTGCCAGCAGCTTGGACGCAGGGGGCAGCGTTGGCTACACCTTC,CASSLDAGGSVGYTF
NA,NA,16,TRBJ2-1,TRBV20-1,TGCAGTGCTAGTGGCCAACTCCAGCGCAGATACAATGAGCAGTTCTTC,CSASGQLQRRYNEQFF
NA,NA,13,TRBJ1-4,TRBV7-3,TGTGCCAGCAGCCGAGGGACAAATGAAAAACTGTTTTTT,CASSRGTNEKLFF
TRBD2,NA,15,TRBJ2-2,TRBV15,TGTGCCACCAGCACCTTGGGGGGAGGGGCCGGGGAGCTGTTTTTT,CATSTLGGGAGELFF
NA,few,16,TRBJ1-3,TRBV4-3,TGCGCCAGCAGCCGCTCATCAGGGGATGTAGGAAACACCATATATTTT,CASSRSSGDVGNTIYF
TRBD1,NA,11,TRBJ1-1,TRBV6-5,TGTGCCAGCTTCGGGGACAGTGAAGCTTTCTTT,CASFGDSEAFF
TRBD2,NA,16,TRBJ2-3,TRBV29-1,TGCAGCGTTGGGGCTAGCGGGAGTGTTGGCACAGATACGCAGTATTTT,CSVGASGSVGTDTQYF
NA,NA,13,TRBJ1-1,TRBV2,TGTGCCGCAGGAGGTCGGCCGAACACTGAAGCTTTCTTT,CAAGGRPNTEAFF
NA,NA,15,TRBJ1-2,TRBV6-5,TGTGCCAGCAGTTACCGGGCAGGGTCGCTTAATGGCTACACCTTC,CASSYRAGSLNGYTF
TRBD2,NA,22,TRBJ2-1,TRBV30,TGTGCCTGGAGTGCAGCCACCCATACCACTAGCGGGAGGGGGGGGGTCTACAATGAGCAGTTCTTC,CAWSAATHTTSGRGGVYNEQFF
NA,NA,16,TRBJ1-3,TRBV25-1,TGTGCCAGCAGTGAACCAGGTAAAGCTCCTGGAAACACCATATATTTT,CASSEPGKAPGNTIYF
TRBD2,NA,18,TRBJ2-7,TRBV2,TGTGCCAGCAGTGAACCACTAGCGGGAGGGCCTAGCTCCTACGAGCAGTACTTC,CASSEPLAGGPSSYEQYF
TRBD2,NA,15,TRBJ2-7,TRBV7-2,TGTGCCAGCAGCTTGAAACTAGCGGGAAGACCCGAGCAGTACTTC,CASSLKLAGRPEQYF
NA,NA,12,TRBJ2-5,TRBV30,TGTGCCTGGAGTCACCCTAACGAGACCCAGTACTTC,CAWSHPNETQYF
NA,NA,11,TRBJ2-1,TRBV18,TGTGCCAGCTCACCTAACAATGAGCAGTTCTTC,CASSPNNEQFF
TRBD1,NA,14,TRBJ1-1,TRBV5-4,TGTGCCAGCAGCGCCACTACAGGGGACACTGAAGCTTTCTTT,CASSATTGDTEAFF
TRBD1,once,17,TRBJ1-1,TRBV7-2,TGTGCCAGCAGGCTGGCGGTCAGGGGGCTTAGAAACACTGAAGCTTTCTTT,CASRLAVRGLRNTEAFF
TRBD2,NA,15,TRBJ2-1,TRBV5-1,TGCGCCAGCAGCATTAGCGGGAGCTCCTACAATGAGCAGTTCTTC,CASSISGSSYNEQFF
TRBD1,NA,15,TRBJ1-5,TRBV5-1,TGCGCCAGCAGCCCGGGACAGGGGGAGGGTCAGCCCCAGCATTTT,CASSPGQGEGQPQHF
NA,NA,14,TRBJ1-1,TRBV9,TGTGCCAGCAGCGTAGCTACAGGGAACACTGAAGCTTTCTTT,CASSVATGNTEAFF
NA,NA,15,TRBJ2-1,TRBV19,TGTGCCAGTAGTATCGAGGGAAGCTCCTACAATGAGCAGTTCTTC,CASSIEGSSYNEQFF
NA,NA,14,TRBJ2-3,TRBV9,TGTGCCAGCAGCGTTTCTCAGGGGCAGAATACGCAGTATTTT,CASSVSQGQNTQYF
TRBD2,NA,17,TRBJ2-1,TRBV4-1,TGCGCCAGCAGCCCCCGGACTAGCGGGGGGGCTTTGGATGAGCAGTTCTTC,CASSPRTSGGALDEQFF
NA,few,17,TRBJ1-4,TRBV3-1/TRBV3-2,TGTGCCAGCAGCCATCACAGGGAGATCTTAACTAATGAAAAACTGTTTTTT,CASSHHREILTNEKLFF
NA,NA,14,TRBJ2-1,TRBV2,TGTGCCAGCAGTGAGGAGGGCCCGGTAAATGAGCAGTTCTTC,CASSEEGPVNEQFF
NA,NA,13,TRBJ1-6,TRBV7-2,TGTGCCAGCAGCTTAGTCCCAAATTCACCCCTCCACTTT,CASSLVPNSPLHF